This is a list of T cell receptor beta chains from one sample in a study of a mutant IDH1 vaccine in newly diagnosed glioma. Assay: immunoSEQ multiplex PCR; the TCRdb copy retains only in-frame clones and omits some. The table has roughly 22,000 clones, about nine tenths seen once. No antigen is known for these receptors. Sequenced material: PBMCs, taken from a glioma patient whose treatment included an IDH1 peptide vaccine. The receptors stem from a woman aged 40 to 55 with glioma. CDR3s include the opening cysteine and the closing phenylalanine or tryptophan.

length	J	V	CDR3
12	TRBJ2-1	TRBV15	CATSRVGGEKFF
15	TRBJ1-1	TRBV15	CATSSNPGQGTEAFF
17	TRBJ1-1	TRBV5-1	CASSLGVVKERGTEAFF
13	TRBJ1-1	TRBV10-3	CAISDSASTEAFF
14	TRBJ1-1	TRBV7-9	CASSRNDPNTEAFF
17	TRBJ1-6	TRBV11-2	CASSLGTGTARASPLHF
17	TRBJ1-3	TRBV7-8	CASSTIRDVYSGNTIYF
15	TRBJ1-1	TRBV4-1	CASSQVAGENTEAFF
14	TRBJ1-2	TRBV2	CASREGTGNYGYTF
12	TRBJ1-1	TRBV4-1	CASSERNTEAFF
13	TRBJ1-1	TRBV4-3	CASSHYGSLEAFF
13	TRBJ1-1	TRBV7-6	CASSPYGGTEAFF
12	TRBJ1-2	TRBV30	CAWSLQSGGYTF
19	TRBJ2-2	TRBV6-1	CASSESGRLAGVNTGELFF
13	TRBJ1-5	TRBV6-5	CASSYSRYQPQHF
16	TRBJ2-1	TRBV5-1	CASSSRGLAGGSEQFF
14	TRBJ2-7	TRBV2	CASSNTGGGHEQYF
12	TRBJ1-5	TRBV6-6	CASSYGNQPQHF
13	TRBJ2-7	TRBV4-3	CASSQGQGPEQYF
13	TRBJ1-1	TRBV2	CASSEDRNTEAFF
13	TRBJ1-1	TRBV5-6	CASSLDRASEAFF
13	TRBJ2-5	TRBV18	CASSPDSQETQYF
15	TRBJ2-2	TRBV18	CASSPGASSTGELFF
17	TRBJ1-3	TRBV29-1	CSVLRWGGDLSGNTIYF
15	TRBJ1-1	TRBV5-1	CASSKLGGENTEAFF
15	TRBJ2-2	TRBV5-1	CASSYLTANTGELFF
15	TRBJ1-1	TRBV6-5	CASSYSSGWNTEAFF
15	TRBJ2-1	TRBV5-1	CASSSVGPKGNEQFF
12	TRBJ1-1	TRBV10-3	CARPQGDTEAFF
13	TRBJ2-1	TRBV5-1	CASRGASRDEQFF
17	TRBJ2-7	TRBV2	CASNPKTVALAQYEQYF
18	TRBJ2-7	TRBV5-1	CASSLVAPLAGGPYEQYF
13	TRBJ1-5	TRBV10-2	CASSPGYNQPQHF
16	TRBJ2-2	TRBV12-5	CASAKGANRNTGELFF
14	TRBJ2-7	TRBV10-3	CAISGTGGYYEQYF
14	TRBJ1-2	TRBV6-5	CASSYRGTDYGYTF
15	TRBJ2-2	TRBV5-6	CASSLEASNTGELFF
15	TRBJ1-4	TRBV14	CASSQMGPLDEKLFF
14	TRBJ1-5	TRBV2	CASSEGAPNQPQHF
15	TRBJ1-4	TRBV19	CASSTDRGVHEKLFF
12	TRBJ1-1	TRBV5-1	CASSLGDTEAFF
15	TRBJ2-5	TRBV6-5	CASSYSRQPQETQYF
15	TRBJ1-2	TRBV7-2	CASSLAVTENYGYTF
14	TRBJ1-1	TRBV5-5	CASSAGLRDTEAFF
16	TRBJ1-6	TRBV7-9	CASSQGQGFYNSPLHF
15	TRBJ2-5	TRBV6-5	CASSYSSSGQETQYF
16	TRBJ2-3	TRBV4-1	CASSQVADRGTDTQYF
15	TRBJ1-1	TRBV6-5	CASSPGSGGNTEAFF